This T cell receptor (beta chain) was sequenced for a study of shared clonotypes between healthy human individuals. Study details: Aged between 18 and 49, the donors were a couple of women and three men.

Naive CD8 populations comprised CD45RO-negative cells positively selected for CCR7, excluding terminally differentiated effector memory CD45RA+ cells. General study results and limits: Even with large depth, rarefaction showed that sorted-subset sequencing was incomplete. Estimated richness values were generally larger in naive subsets than in memory subsets. Represented diversity (both genetic and exposure-history) was limited by the small number of donors.

Deletions cut 1 base from V and 2 bases from J, with 9 bases between. Germline loops: CDR1 SSHAT, CDR2 FNYEAQ (reference sequence). CDR3 size: 15 residues. This clone was seen only once. Antigen specificity is unknown. TCRdb keeps only in-frame clones here, not all; method: immunoSEQ multiplex PCR. The sample comprises hundreds of thousands of clones, around 96% of which are singletons, and over 0.095% rests with the top ten. This clonotype was sampled from a woman in her twenties or thirties in good health. The specimen sequenced was naive CD8+ T cells sorted from blood. V is TRBV7-7 and J is TRBJ2-1, with D perhaps matching TRBD2 (6 bases). In nucleotides, the CDR3 is TGTGCCAGCAGCTTAGGGGAGGCGACCTACAATGAGCAGTTCTTC. It yields the protein CASSLGEATYNEQFF.